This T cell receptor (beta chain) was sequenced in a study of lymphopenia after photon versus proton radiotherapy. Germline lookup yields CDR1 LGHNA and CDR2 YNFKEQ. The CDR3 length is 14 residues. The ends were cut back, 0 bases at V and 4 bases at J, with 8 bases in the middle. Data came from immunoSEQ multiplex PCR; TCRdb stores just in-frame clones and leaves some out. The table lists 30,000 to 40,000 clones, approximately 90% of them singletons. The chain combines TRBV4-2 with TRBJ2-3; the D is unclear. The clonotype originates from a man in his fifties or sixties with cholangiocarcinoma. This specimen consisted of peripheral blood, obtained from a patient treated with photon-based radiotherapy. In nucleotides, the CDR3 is TGTGCCAGCAGCCAAGATAGCAGTGCAGATACGCAGTATTTT. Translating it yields CASSQDSSADTQYF.